This entry concerns a single TCR beta chain. This specimen comes from a study of blood T cell repertoires in COVID-19. Produced via immunoSEQ multiplex PCR; TCRdb's table is partial and in-frame only. Of nearly 95,000 clones in the sample, 80% were seen once. The sequence was collected from a human donor in a cohort sampled during active COVID-19. The material sequenced was peripheral blood.

This CDR3 is CASRPQRGPQHF. DNA of the CDR3: TGTGCCAGCAGGCCCCAGAGAGGGCCCCAGCATTTT. The gene calls are TRBV12-3 or TRBV12-4 and TRBJ1-5; D is uncertain. Trimming pared 6 bases from V and 9 bases from J, leaving 12 bases between. The CDR3 has 12 residues.